This T cell receptor (beta chain) was captured in a study of radiotherapy plus CTLA-4 blockade in lung cancer. Study summary: With roughly 28% of patients having disease control, objective responses were seen in about 17%. General study findings and limits: In blood, TCR clones derived from the tumor expanded after radiotherapy plus ipilimumab. Early blood T cell clone dynamics reportedly forecast response best, with interferon-beta.

Lung cancer patients with chemo-refractory metastatic non-small-cell disease were given focal radiation plus CTLA-4 blockade with ipilimumab. A few counts support this clone. Its antigen is unknown. TCRdb's table, derived via immunoSEQ multiplex PCR, lists solely in-frame clones and lacks some. The table records 35,000 to 50,000 clones, about two thirds of them present only once. The CDR3 runs 16 residues. The junction had 4 bases not matched to a gene; V was cut back by 2 bases and J by 0 bases. The germline CDR1 and CDR2 sequences are KGHSH and LQKENI. The sequences come from peripheral blood, collected from a patient treated with radiotherapy plus ipilimumab. This TCR came from a human donor with non-small cell lung cancer who had a partial response to radiotherapy plus ipilimumab. V gene TRBV18 combines with J gene TRBJ1-2, with 9 bases matching TRBD1. CDR3 sequence: CASSPGTGRPNYGYTF. DNA for the CDR3: TGTGCCAGCTCACCAGGGACAGGGAGACCTAACTATGGCTACACCTTC.